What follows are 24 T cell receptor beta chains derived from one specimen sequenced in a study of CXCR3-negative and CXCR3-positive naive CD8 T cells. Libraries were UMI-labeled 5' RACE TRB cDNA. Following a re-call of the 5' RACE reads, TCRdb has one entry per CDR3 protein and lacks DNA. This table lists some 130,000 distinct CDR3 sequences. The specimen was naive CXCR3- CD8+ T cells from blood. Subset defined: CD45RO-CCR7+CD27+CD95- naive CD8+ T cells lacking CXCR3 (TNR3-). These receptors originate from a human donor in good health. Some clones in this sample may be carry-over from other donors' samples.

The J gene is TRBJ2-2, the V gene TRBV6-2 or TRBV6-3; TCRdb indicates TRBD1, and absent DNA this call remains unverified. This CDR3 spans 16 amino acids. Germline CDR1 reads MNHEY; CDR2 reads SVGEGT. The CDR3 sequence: CASSPPGQINTGELFF.

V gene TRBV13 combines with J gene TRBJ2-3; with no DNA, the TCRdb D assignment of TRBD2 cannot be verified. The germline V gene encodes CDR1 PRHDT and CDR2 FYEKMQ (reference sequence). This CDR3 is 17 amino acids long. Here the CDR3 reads CASSPGLAGGVTDTQYF.

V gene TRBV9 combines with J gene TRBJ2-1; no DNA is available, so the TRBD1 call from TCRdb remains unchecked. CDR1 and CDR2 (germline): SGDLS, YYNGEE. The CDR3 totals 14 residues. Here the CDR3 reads CASSVEGGYNEQFF.

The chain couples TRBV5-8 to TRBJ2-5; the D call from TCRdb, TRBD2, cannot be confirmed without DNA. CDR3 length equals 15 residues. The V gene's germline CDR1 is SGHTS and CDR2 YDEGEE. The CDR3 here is CASSFPSGSRETQYF.

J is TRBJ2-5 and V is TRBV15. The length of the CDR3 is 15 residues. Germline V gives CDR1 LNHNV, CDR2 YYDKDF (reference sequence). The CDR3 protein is CATSRGSFSQETQYF.

CDR3: CASSQSSNSQETQYF. V is TRBV4-1 and J is TRBJ2-5. The CDR3 has 15 amino acids. Germline assignment: CDR1 MGHRA and CDR2 YSYEKL.

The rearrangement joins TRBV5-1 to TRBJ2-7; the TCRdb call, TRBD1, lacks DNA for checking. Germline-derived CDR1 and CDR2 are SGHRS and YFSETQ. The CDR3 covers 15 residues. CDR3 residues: CASSLPTGNTYEQYF.

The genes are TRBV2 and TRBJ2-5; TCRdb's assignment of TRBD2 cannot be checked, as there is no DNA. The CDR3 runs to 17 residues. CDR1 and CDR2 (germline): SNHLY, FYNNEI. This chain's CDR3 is CASSDLASGGYTETQYF.

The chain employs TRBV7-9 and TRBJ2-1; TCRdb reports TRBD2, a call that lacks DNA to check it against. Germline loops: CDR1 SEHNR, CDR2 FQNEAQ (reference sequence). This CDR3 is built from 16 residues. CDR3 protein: CASSLGSLGKYNEQFF. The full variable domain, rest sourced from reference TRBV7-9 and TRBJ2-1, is DTGVSQNPRHKITKRGQNVTFRCDPISEHNRLYWYRQTLGQGPEFLTYFQNEAQLEKSRLLSDRFSAERPKGSFSTLEIQRTEQGDSAMYLCASSLGSLGKYNEQFFGPGTRLTVL.

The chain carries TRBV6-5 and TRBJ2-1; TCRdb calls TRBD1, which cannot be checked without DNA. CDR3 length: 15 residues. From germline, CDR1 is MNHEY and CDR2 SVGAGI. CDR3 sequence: CASSYSNRVFDEQFF.

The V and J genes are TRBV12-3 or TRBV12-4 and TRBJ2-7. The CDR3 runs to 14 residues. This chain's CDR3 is CASSGSGSSYEQYF.

The CDR3 loop reads CASSMGGRALYNEQFF. This chain uses TRBV19 with TRBJ2-1; TCRdb selects TRBD2, and the lack of DNA leaves this call unchecked. The germline CDR1 and CDR2 sequences are LNHDA and SQIVND (reference sequence). CDR3 size: 16 residues.

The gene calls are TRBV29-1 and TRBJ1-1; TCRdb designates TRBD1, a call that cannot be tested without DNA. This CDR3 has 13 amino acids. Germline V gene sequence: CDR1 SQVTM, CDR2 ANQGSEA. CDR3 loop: CSVTRDRALEAFF.

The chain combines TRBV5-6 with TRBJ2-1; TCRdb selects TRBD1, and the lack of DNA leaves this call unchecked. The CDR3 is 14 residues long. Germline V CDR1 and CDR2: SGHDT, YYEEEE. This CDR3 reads CASRLREGYNEQFF.

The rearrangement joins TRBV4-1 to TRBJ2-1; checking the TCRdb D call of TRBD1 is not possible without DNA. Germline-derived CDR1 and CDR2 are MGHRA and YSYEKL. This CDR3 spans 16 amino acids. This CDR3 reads CASSQGQASSYNEQFF.

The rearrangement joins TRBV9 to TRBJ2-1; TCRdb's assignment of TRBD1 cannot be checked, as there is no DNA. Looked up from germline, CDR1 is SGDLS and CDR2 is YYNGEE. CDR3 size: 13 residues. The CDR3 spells CASSESGPLEQFF.

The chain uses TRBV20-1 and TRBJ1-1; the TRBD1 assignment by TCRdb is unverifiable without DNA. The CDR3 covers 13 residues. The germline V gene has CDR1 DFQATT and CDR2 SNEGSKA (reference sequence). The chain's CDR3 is CSARDRGRTEAFF.

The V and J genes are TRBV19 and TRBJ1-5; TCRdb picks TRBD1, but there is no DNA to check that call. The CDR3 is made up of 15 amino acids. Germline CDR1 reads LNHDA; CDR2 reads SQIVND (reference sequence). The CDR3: CASSNRERSNQPQHF. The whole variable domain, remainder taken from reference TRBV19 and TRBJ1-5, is DGGITQSPKYLFRKEGQNVTLSCEQNLNHDAMYWYRQDPGQGLRLIYYSQIVNDFQKGDIAEGYSVSREKKESFPLTVTSAQKNPTAFYLCASSNRERSNQPQHFGDGTRLSIL.

The CDR3 sequence is CASKPGHRSNQPQHF. The chain has TRBV19 and TRBJ1-5; the TRBD1 assignment by TCRdb is unverifiable without DNA. Germline CDR1 LNHDA, CDR2 SQIVND (reference sequence). The CDR3 contains 15 residues.

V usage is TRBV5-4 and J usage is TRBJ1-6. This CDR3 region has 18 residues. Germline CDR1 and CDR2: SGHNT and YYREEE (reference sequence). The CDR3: CASSLVPPTGPYNSPLHF. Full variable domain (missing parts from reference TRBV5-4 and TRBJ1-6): ETGVTQSPTHLIKTRGQQVTLRCSSQSGHNTVSWYQQALGQGPQFIFQYYREEENGRGNFPPRFSGLQFPNYSSELNVNALELDDSALYLCASSLVPPTGPYNSPLHFGNGTRLTVT.

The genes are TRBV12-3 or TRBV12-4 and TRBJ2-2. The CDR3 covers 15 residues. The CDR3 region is CASSLASKNTGELFF.

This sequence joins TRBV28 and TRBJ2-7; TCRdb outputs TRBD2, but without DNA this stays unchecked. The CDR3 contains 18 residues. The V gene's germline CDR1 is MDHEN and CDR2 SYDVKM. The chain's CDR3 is CASSRVGRLAGVPLGQYF.

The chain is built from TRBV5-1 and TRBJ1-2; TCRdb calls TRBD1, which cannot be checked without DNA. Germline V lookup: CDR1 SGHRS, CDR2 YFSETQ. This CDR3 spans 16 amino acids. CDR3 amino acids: CASSLETGIYHDGYTF.

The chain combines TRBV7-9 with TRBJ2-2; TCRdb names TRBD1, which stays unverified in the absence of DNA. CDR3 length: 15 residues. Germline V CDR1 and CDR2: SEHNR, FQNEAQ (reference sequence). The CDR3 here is CASSAGTPGAGELFF.